These 20 T cell receptor beta chains were all obtained from the same sample, sequenced in a study of cytomegalovirus exposure and HLA in healthy donors. Primers for the PCR totalled 60 Vbeta and 13 Jbeta. Measured with immunoSEQ multiplex PCR; TCRdb has only the in-frame clones, and not every one. This sample has 95,000 to 120,000 clones, with approximately 80% found just once. The material sequenced was PBMCs. The receptors here all came from a woman aged 18-30 years in good health and CMV-seronegative.

This clone was counted a few times. The chain links TRBV19 to TRBJ2-7; tentative D call: TRBD1 (6 bases). Germline CDR1 and CDR2: LNHDA and SQIVND (reference sequence). The CDR3 length is 13 residues. Trimming removed 5 bases at V and 2 bases at J, with 10 bases between. CDR3 sequence: CASSAEGAYEQYF. The DNA of the CDR3 is TGTGCCAGTAGTGCTGAGGGGGCCTACGAGCAGTACTTC. The variable domain in full, with the rest retrieved from reference TRBV19 and TRBJ2-7, is DGGITQSPKYLFRKEGQNVTLSCEQNLNHDAMYWYRQDPGQGLRLIYYSQIVNDFQKGDIAEGYSVSREKKESFPLTVTSAQKNPTAFYLCASSAEGAYEQYFGPGTRLTVT.

J is TRBJ1-3 and V is TRBV7-6, with D unclear. This CDR3 region has 14 residues. The V gene lost 5 bases and the J gene lost 0 bases, with 8 bases spanning the gap. CDR1 and CDR2 (germline): SGHVS, FNYEAQ. Written as DNA, the CDR3 is TGTGCCAGCAGCCCCTCCCGCTCTGGAAACACCATATATTTT. Amino acids: CASSPSRSGNTIYF.

The V gene is TRBV4-1, the J gene TRBJ2-2, with 8 bases that match TRBD1. Germline V gene sequence: CDR1 MGHRA, CDR2 YSYEKL. The CDR3 sequence is 15 residues long. Losses at the gene ends were 3 bases for V and 6 bases for J; bases not matched to a gene: 6. The CDR3 spells CASSQGTGGAGELFF. The DNA for the CDR3 is TGCGCCAGCAGCCAGGGGACAGGTGGGGCCGGGGAGCTGTTTTTT.

V and J are TRBV27 and TRBJ2-1, with 13 bases matching TRBD2. This CDR3 comprises 16 residues. CDR1 is MNHEY and CDR2 is SMNVEV in the germline V gene (reference sequence). V gave up 4 bases and J gave up 6 bases; unmatched junction bases: 6. This chain's CDR3 is CASSSGLAGEGNEQFF. CDR3 bases: TGTGCCAGCAGTTCCGGACTAGCGGGAGAGGGCAATGAGCAGTTCTTC.

This clone appeared a single time. The rearrangement joins TRBV19 to TRBJ2-2, with 10 bases lining up with TRBD1. V lost 6 bases, J lost 6 bases, and 4 bases stayed unmatched. Germline V gene sequence: CDR1 LNHDA, CDR2 SQIVND (reference sequence). This CDR3 region has 14 residues. This CDR3 reads CASRRQGASGELFF. DNA for the CDR3: TGTGCCAGTAGACGACAGGGGGCATCCGGGGAGCTGTTTTTT.

This clone was seen only once. This sequence joins TRBV7-9 and TRBJ2-7, with 7 bases identical to TRBD1. V lost 6 bases and J lost 2; bases outside the gene matches: 1. The CDR3 is 12 residues long. Germline values: CDR1 SEHNR, CDR2 FQNEAQ (reference sequence). CDR3 residues: CASSGQAYEQYV. CDR3 nucleotide sequence: TGTGCCAGCAGTGGACAGGCCTACGAGCAGTACGTC.

The chain carries TRBV5-1 and TRBJ2-6; D unresolved. V lost 4 bases to trimming and J lost 2 bases, with 10 bases between them. The CDR3 loop spans 15 amino acids. The germline V gene has CDR1 SGHRS and CDR2 YFSETQ. The CDR3 loop is CASSRASPGANVLTF. CDR3 coding DNA: TGCGCCAGCAGCCGAGCGTCGCCTGGGGCCAACGTCCTGACTTTC.

This clone appeared once. The rearrangement uses TRBV6-1 and TRBJ2-1; no reliable D call. The CDR3 covers 12 residues. Germline V gene lookup returns CDR1 MNHNS and CDR2 SASEGT. The germline V and J ends were trimmed by 3 bases and 8 bases, with 8 bases remaining between them. The CDR3 DNA sequence: TGTGCCAGCAGTGAGATTAGCTATGAGCAGTTCTTC. As protein: CASSEISYEQFF.

The chain combines TRBV6-4 with TRBJ1-4, with a weak D call TRBD1 (5 bases). The CDR3 totals 15 residues. Looked up from germline, CDR1 is MRHNA and CDR2 is SNTAGT. Trimming took off 2 bases at V and 1 base at J, with 8 bases between the two ends. The CDR3, as DNA: TGTGCCAGCAGTGACCCCAGGGAAACTAATGAAAAACTGTTTTTT. Its protein product is CASSDPRETNEKLFF.

This chain joins TRBV7-2 and TRBJ1-3; TRBD1 might be the D (5 bases). Germline CDR1 reads SGHTA; CDR2 reads FQGNSA. The CDR3 covers 16 residues. V lost 2 bases, J lost 0 bases, and 11 bases lay in between. The CDR3 DNA sequence: TGTGCCAGCAGCTTAACAGGTCCGACCTCTGGAAACACCATATATTTT. Translated, it gives CASSLTGPTSGNTIYF.

The V and J genes are TRBV29-1 and TRBJ1-1, with D uncertain. This CDR3 has 11 amino acids. Trimming cost V 3 bases and J 6 bases, with 8 bases left between them. Germline-derived CDR1 and CDR2 are SQVTM and ANQGSEA. The CDR3 nucleotides are TGCAGCGTTGAGGGAGGGCCTGAAGCTTTCTTT. It specifies CSVEGGPEAFF.

This chain joins TRBV14 and TRBJ1-1; D gene ambiguous. The germline V gene encodes CDR1 SGHDN and CDR2 FVKESK. The CDR3 sequence is 15 residues long. Trimming took 1 base from V and 1 from J, leaving 10 bases between them. CDR3 sequence reads: CASSQGAHWNTEAFF. For the CDR3, the DNA is TGTGCCAGCAGCCAAGGAGCTCATTGGAACACTGAAGCTTTCTTT.

The gene calls are TRBV11-2 and TRBJ2-7; maybe TRBD1 (5 bases). Germline loops: CDR1 SGHAT, CDR2 FQNNGV. The CDR3 has 14 residues. V was pared by 5 bases and J by 0 bases, with 11 bases between. In DNA form, the CDR3 reads TGTGCCAGCAGCCCCGGACACCTCTCCTACGAGCAGTACTTC. Amino acids: CASSPGHLSYEQYF.

The chain uses TRBV10-3 and TRBJ2-7, with 9 bases identical to TRBD2. V lost 10 bases, J lost 5 bases, and 6 bases stayed unmatched. The CDR3 is made up of 12 amino acids. Germline CDR1 ENHRY, CDR2 SYGVKD. This chain's CDR3 is CATGRGGNEQYV. CDR3 DNA sequence: TGTGCCACGGGGCGGGGGGGCAACGAGCAGTACGTC.

The CDR3 loop reads CASSLTGYSNQPQHF. CDR3 bases: TGTGCCAGCAGCCTCACAGGGTATAGCAATCAGCCCCAGCATTTT. The V and J genes are TRBV5-6 and TRBJ1-5, with D tentatively TRBD1 (6 bases). The V end lost 4 bases, the J end lost 0 bases, and 11 bases lay between the germline ends. Germline CDR1 is SGHDT and CDR2 is YYEEEE. CDR3 length: 15 amino acids.

V is TRBV5-5 and J is TRBJ2-5; TRBD1 agrees at 10 bases. The CDR3 has 16 residues. The germline V gene encodes CDR1 SGHKS and CDR2 YYEKEE (reference sequence). V lost 2 bases, J lost 3 bases, and 7 bases stayed unmatched. The CDR3 reads CASSFVWDRGKETQYF. The CDR3 DNA is TGTGCCAGCAGCTTTGTTTGGGACAGGGGAAAAGAGACCCAGTACTTC.

This clone was recorded once. The V and J genes are TRBV29-1 and TRBJ1-1; 7 bases are a match to TRBD1. This CDR3 region has 16 residues. Germline CDR1 is SQVTM and CDR2 is ANQGSEA. The V and J ends lost 7 bases and 0 bases, in that order; junction bases with no gene match: 14. The CDR3 spells CSAGGKQGNLNTEAFF. In DNA form, the CDR3 reads TGCAGCGCTGGGGGTAAACAGGGGAACCTGAACACTGAAGCTTTCTTT.

The table lists this clone with a count of one. The gene calls are TRBV6-1 and TRBJ1-2, with 9 bases identical to TRBD1. Per the germline V gene, CDR1 is MNHNS and CDR2 is SASEGT. The CDR3 is made up of 15 amino acids. With V trimmed by 9 bases and J by 3 bases, 11 bases remained unmatched. The CDR3 spells CASTGGAWRDYGYTF. The DNA for the CDR3 is TGTGCCAGTACAGGGGGCGCTTGGCGTGACTATGGCTACACCTTC.

The genes are TRBV6-6 and TRBJ1-2; 8 nucleotides align to TRBD1. The CDR3 sequence is 14 residues long. Germline trimming cut 5 bases from V and 5 bases from J; bases unmatched to any gene: 7. Germline V CDR1 and CDR2: MNHNY, SVGAGI (reference sequence). Written as DNA, the CDR3 is TGTGCCAGCAGTACGGACAGGGCGGGGTATGGCTACACCTTC. It specifies CASSTDRAGYGYTF.

The CDR3 spells CASSSRTGQGNQPQHF. CDR3 DNA: TGTGCCAGCAGCTCTAGGACAGGGCAAGGCAATCAGCCCCAGCATTTT. The rearrangement joins TRBV5-6 to TRBJ1-5; 8 nucleotides match TRBD1. J gave up 2 bases and V 3 bases, and 7 bases lay outside the gene matches. The CDR3 loop spans 16 amino acids. Germline V gives CDR1 SGHDT, CDR2 YYEEEE.